A selection of T cell receptor beta chains follows, all from one sample in a study of OX40 agonist ivuxolimab in advanced cancers. Measured with immunoSEQ multiplex PCR; TCRdb has only the in-frame clones, and not every one. This table holds 81,000 or so clones, about 88% found once. The sample was CD4+ or CD8+ T cells sorted from blood, taken in a trial of the OX40 agonist ivuxolimab. The receptors come from an adult with an advanced solid tumor such as melanoma, head and neck, liver or kidney cancer. Each CDR3 is given with its conserved first and last residue. Fields, in order: V gene, J gene, clone size, CDR3 length, CDR3 protein. Not all rows give a size; the values are once, few, many and, for expanded clones, a class.

V: TRBV12-5; J: TRBJ2-3; size: .; length: 12; CDR3: CASGLRVDTQYF
V: TRBV27; J: TRBJ2-6; size: .; length: 16; CDR3: CASSLLGGSGANVLTF
V: TRBV6-6; J: TRBJ2-3; size: once; length: 13; CDR3: CASRPRGGDTQYF
V: TRBV7-9; J: TRBJ1-1; size: .; length: 13; CDR3: CASSSGRDTEAFF
V: TRBV14; J: TRBJ2-1; size: .; length: 16; CDR3: CASSPPLAGGYNEQFF
V: TRBV10-3; J: TRBJ1-5; size: .; length: 14; CDR3: CAISEAQGEQPQHF
V: TRBV6-1; J: TRBJ1-4; size: .; length: 15; CDR3: CAISELGPSNEKLFF
V: TRBV6-6; J: TRBJ1-5; size: .; length: 14; CDR3: CASSSTGGPPPQHF
V: TRBV27; J: TRBJ2-2; size: .; length: 12; CDR3: CASSLYTGELFF
V: TRBV11-3; J: TRBJ2-5; size: .; length: 13; CDR3: CASSQGTGMTQYF